These T cell receptor beta chains were read from a single sample in a study of blood T cell repertoires in COVID-19. Assay used: immunoSEQ multiplex PCR; TCRdb lists only in-frame clones, some missing. The data hold approximately 150,000 clones, with approximately 88% observed a single time. The material sequenced was peripheral blood. The receptors shown here come from a man in his 60s with acute or convalescent COVID-19. Both conserved end residues are part of each CDR3. The D gene is left open where the match is weak.

cdr3_length,d_call,j_call,v_call,cdr3_aa
18,TRBD2,TRBJ2-2,TRBV12-5,CASGLVLTSGPNTGELFF
14,TRBD2,TRBJ2-2,TRBV24-1,CATRGLANTGELFF
15,TRBD1,TRBJ1-5,TRBV27,CASSRTGGSNQPQHF
15,-,TRBJ1-4,TRBV18,CASSRRAERNEKLFF
15,-,TRBJ1-5,TRBV4-1,CASSQIVTDYQPQHF
15,TRBD1,TRBJ2-7,TRBV5-1,CASSGTGALGGEQYF
17,-,TRBJ2-2,TRBV7-9,CASSSHQGQMNTGELFF
13,TRBD1,TRBJ2-3,TRBV7-2,CASSEDRADTQYF
15,TRBD1,TRBJ1-2,TRBV27,CASSLSADRVSGYTF
15,-,TRBJ2-2,TRBV5-1,CASSRDSSNTGELFF
13,-,TRBJ1-4,TRBV29-1,CSVVATLNEKLFF
13,-,TRBJ2-3,TRBV29-1,CSVEPQSTDTQYF
14,-,TRBJ2-7,TRBV5-4,CASSYRDTSYEQYF
14,TRBD2,TRBJ2-1,TRBV4-1,CASTAGAFYNEQFF
15,TRBD1,TRBJ1-6,TRBV6-5,CASSLYRGRRTPLHF